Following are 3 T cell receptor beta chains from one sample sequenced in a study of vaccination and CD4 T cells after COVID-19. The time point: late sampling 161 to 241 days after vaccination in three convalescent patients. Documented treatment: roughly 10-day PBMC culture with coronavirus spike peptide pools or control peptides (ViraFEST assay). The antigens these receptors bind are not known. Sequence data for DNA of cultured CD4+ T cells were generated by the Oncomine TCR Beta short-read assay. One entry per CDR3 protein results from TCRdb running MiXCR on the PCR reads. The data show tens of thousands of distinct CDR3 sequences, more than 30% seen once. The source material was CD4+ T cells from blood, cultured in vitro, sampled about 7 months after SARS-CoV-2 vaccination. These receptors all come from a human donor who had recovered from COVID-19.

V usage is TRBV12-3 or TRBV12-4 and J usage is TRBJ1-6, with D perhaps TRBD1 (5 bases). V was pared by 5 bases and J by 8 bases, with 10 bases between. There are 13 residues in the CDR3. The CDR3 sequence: CASSQGPYSPLHF. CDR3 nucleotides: TGTGCCAGCAGTCAGGGACCGTATTCACCCCTCCACTTT.

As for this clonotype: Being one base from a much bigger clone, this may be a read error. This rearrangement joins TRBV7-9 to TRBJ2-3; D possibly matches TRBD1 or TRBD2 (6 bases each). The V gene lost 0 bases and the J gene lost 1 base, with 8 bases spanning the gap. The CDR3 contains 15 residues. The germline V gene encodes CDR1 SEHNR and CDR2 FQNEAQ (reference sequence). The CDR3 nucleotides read TGTGCCAGCAGCTTAGCAGGGGGGCGCACAGATACGCAGTATTTT. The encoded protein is CASSLAGGRTDTQYF.

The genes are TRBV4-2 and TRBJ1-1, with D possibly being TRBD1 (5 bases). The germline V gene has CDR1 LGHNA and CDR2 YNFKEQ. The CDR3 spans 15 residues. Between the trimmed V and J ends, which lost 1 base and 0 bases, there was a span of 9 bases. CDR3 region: CASSQVAGMNTEAFF. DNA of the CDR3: TGTGCCAGCAGCCAAGTAGCAGGGATGAACACTGAAGCTTTCTTT.